This TCR beta chain was recorded in a study of breast tumors, draining lymph nodes, adjacent tissues (dated by TCRdb to about 2016). Concerning the study at large: In breast cancer patients, the study compared the TCR beta repertoires of tumor, adjacent nontumor tissue and axillary lymph nodes. In human breast cancer, the study set out to evaluate how tumor, surrounding tissue and draining lymph node repertoires relate to one another and whether T cells may move between these sites.

TCRdb records Illumina HiSeq 2000 as the sequencer. TCR beta chain libraries were generated by multiplex PCR amplification. High-throughput sequencing was used to analyze the amplified TCR beta chain products. The public reads were reprocessed in TCRdb via fastp at Q25 and MiXCR, keeping in-frame beta chains. Each entry is one CDR3 protein sequence, shown with its most common DNA and genes. A total of tens of thousands of distinct CDR3 sequences appear in this sample, over 25% of them only once. Over 8% of the sample comes from the top ten. This clonotype was seen ten or more times. It lacks a known antigen. Per-base qualities were not stored, and no clone one base away is much larger. The axillary draining lymph nodes of breast cancer patients were the source of the lymph node samples. Overall study outcomes, separate from this receptor: Tumor T-cell repertoires showed less diversity than lymph node repertoires and more diversity than nontumor tissue repertoires, and tumor T-cell repertoires showed preferential V and J gene usage. In luminal-like breast cancer, tumor and nontumor tissue repertoires resembled each other significantly more than in basal-like breast cancer. The conclusion that tumor T cells originate in lymph nodes was presented as consistent with a hypothesis rather than as directly demonstrated. The data were considered consistent with most tumor T cells being derived from the lymph node and subsequently expanding within tumor tissue.

V has 2 bases trimmed and J has 1 base trimmed; junction bases matching no gene number 6. CDR1 and CDR2, per the germline V gene, are MNHNS and SASEGT. Counted from cysteine to phenylalanine, this CDR3 has 16 amino acids. The kept DNA is CDR3 alone, 48 bases in frame from the first base. The sample was axillary lymph node tissue. The chain is made from TRBV6-1 and TRBJ2-7; TRBD1 matches 9 bases in the middle. The TCR sequence derives from a female donor with breast cancer. Some clones in this sample may be carry-over from other donors' samples. The nucleotide sequence is given as TGTGCCAGCAGTGAATCGGGCGGGACAGGGTCCTACGAGCAGTACTTC. It codes for CASSESGGTGSYEQYF.